Below, 29 T cell receptor beta chains from the same sample are listed, as sequenced in a study of T cell responses to AZD1222 COVID-19 vaccine. Libraries were prepared by immunoSEQ multiplex PCR; TCRdb keeps only in-frame clonotypes and omits some of them. Of about 190,000 clones in the sample, over 70% were seen once. The sequencing here drew on peripheral blood, taken on day 0 of MenACWY control vaccination. These receptors all stem from an adult in good health.

The chain has TRBV6-5 and TRBJ1-1; D is ambiguous. Trimming removed 4 bases from V and 0 bases from J, with 6 bases in between. CDR3 size: 13 residues. Germline-derived CDR1 and CDR2 are MNHEY and SVGAGI. The CDR3 loop is CASSLTMNTEAFF. DNA for the CDR3: TGTGCCAGCAGTTTAACAATGAACACTGAAGCTTTCTTT.

V and J are TRBV5-1 and TRBJ1-1; TRBD1 agrees at 9 bases. V lost 4 bases and J lost 7; bases outside the gene matches: 8. The CDR3 is 14 residues long. Germline lookup yields CDR1 SGHRS and CDR2 YFSETQ. Here the CDR3 reads CASSVRDRDNEAFF. In nucleotides, the CDR3 is TGCGCCAGCAGCGTCCGGGACAGGGATAATGAAGCTTTCTTT.

The chain recombines TRBV18 with TRBJ1-2; 8 bases fit TRBD1. After removal of 3 bases from V and 8 bases from J, the junction contained 5 bases not matched to a gene. CDR3 length equals 13 residues. Germline CDR1 KGHSH, CDR2 LQKENI. This chain's CDR3 is CASSPGQEGGYTF. The CDR3 bases are TGTGCCAGCTCACCGGGACAGGAGGGCGGCTACACCTTC.

As regards this clone: The sample contains more than one DNA sequence encoding this CDR3. The chain is built from TRBV10-3 and TRBJ1-6, with 7 nucleotides matching TRBD1. This CDR3 has 13 residues. V lost 4 bases to trimming and J lost 9 bases; unmatched junction nucleotides: 3. Per germline, CDR1 ENHRY and CDR2 SYGVKD. The CDR3 region has the DNA TGTGCCATCAGTGGACAGGGAAGTTCACCCCTCCACTTT. This sequence encodes CAISGQGSSPLHF.

V is TRBV30 and J is TRBJ2-7; D gene uncertain. The CDR3 sequence is 13 residues long. Germline V gives CDR1 GTSNPN, CDR2 SVGIG (reference sequence). With 7 bases removed from V and 0 bases from J, the gap between germline ends came to 13 bases. CDR3 DNA: TGTGCCTCGTCCCAGGTTCGCTCCTACGAGCAGTACTTC. Its translation: CASSQVRSYEQYF.

About this clone itself: Other DNA variants within this sample encode the same CDR3. V gene TRBV5-6 combines with J gene TRBJ2-5, with D unresolved. Germline assignment: CDR1 SGHDT and CDR2 YYEEEE. The V gene lost 5 bases and the J gene lost 4 bases, with 6 bases spanning the gap. The CDR3 length is 11 residues. DNA for the CDR3: TGTGCCAGCAGTCTTAGAGAGACCCAGTACTTC. It translates to CASSLRETQYF.

The CDR3 is CATRDARTHSPLHF. DNA for the CDR3: TGTGCCACCCGGGACGCCCGGACCCATTCACCCCTCCACTTT. The chain links TRBV6-5 to TRBJ1-6, with D possibly matching TRBD1 (5 bases). CDR1 MNHEY and CDR2 SVGAGI come from the germline V gene. The CDR3 sequence is 14 residues long. Trimming took off 10 bases at V and 8 bases at J, with 18 bases between the two ends.

The chain uses TRBV6-5 and TRBJ2-2; TRBD1 agrees at 10 bases. J lost 4 bases, V lost 4 bases, and 6 bases had no gene match. Germline CDR1 MNHEY, CDR2 SVGAGI. There are 16 residues in the CDR3. CDR3 sequence reads: CASSSMTGGLTGELFF. CDR3 bases: TGTGCCAGCAGTTCGATGACAGGGGGCCTCACCGGGGAGCTGTTTTTT.

The chain joins TRBV19 to TRBJ2-7; a weak D match, TRBD1 (6 bases). Trimming pared 0 bases from V and 2 bases from J, leaving 14 bases between. The CDR3 totals 16 residues. Germline assignment: CDR1 LNHDA and CDR2 SQIVND (reference sequence). The CDR3 DNA follows: TGTGCCAGTAGTATAGATTGGACAGTGAGGACCTACGAGCAGTACTTC. It specifies CASSIDWTVRTYEQYF.

The rearrangement links TRBV12-3 or TRBV12-4 to TRBJ1-6, with no clear D. The CDR3 is made up of 12 amino acids. Trimming cost V 5 bases and J 9 bases, with 8 bases left between them. The CDR3: CASSDPSSPLHF. CDR3 DNA: TGTGCCAGCAGTGATCCTAGTTCACCCCTCCACTTT.

This clone was recorded once. The J gene is TRBJ2-7, the V gene TRBV6-5, with TRBD2 matching 8 bases. This CDR3 comprises 15 residues. Germline V gene data show CDR1 as MNHEY and CDR2 as SVGAGI. J was trimmed by 2 bases and V by 0 bases; bases with no gene match: 3. The DNA for the CDR3 is TGTGCCAGCAGTTACTCCGGGGGGGCCCCCTACGAGCAGTACTTC. Protein sequence: CASSYSGGAPYEQYF.

J is TRBJ2-3 and V is TRBV9, with unresolved D. The V end was cut by 0 bases, the J end by 1 base, with 6 bases between. Germline CDR1 is SGDLS and CDR2 is YYNGEE. This CDR3 has 14 residues. The CDR3 nucleotides read TGTGCCAGCAGCGTAGAAGGTGGCACAGATACGCAGTATTTT. Protein product: CASSVEGGTDTQYF.

The chain uses TRBV27 and TRBJ2-1, with 7 bases aligning to TRBD2. J was trimmed by 5 bases and V by 2 bases; bases with no gene match: 6. Germline CDR1 MNHEY, CDR2 SMNVEV (reference sequence). The CDR3 has 15 amino acids. The CDR3 here is CASSLPSGGNNEQFF. In nucleotides, the CDR3 is TGTGCCAGCAGTTTACCTAGCGGAGGAAACAATGAGCAGTTCTTC.

The chain recombines TRBV21-1 with TRBJ2-7; TRBD2, as called in the table, went unchecked against the DNA. TRBV21-1 is a listed pseudogene. The CDR3 is 15 amino acids. CDR3 residues: CASSTDFSEPYEQYF. CDR3 nucleotides: TGTGCCAGCAGCACGGACTTCTCCGAGCCCTACGAGCAGTACTTC.

This clone appeared a single time. V and J are TRBV28 and TRBJ2-3; D ambiguous. V lost 3 bases and J lost 6, with 13 bases in between. Germline V gives CDR1 MDHEN, CDR2 SYDVKM. This CDR3 has 14 residues. CDR3 loop: CASSFSQDGDTQYF. CDR3 nucleotides: TGTGCCAGCAGTTTCTCTCAGGATGGGGATACGCAGTATTTT.

The chain uses TRBV6-6 and TRBJ1-1, with TRBD1 as a possible D gene (6 bases). CDR1 is MNHNY and CDR2 is SVGAGI in the germline V gene (reference sequence). This CDR3 contains 14 residues. The V end lost 4 bases, the J end lost 3 bases, and 12 bases lay between the germline ends. CDR3 protein: CASSSRQEHTEAFF. The CDR3 DNA sequence: TGTGCCAGCAGTTCTCGACAGGAACACACTGAAGCTTTCTTT.

The CDR3, as DNA: TGTGCCAGCAGTTCTTTGGGGTACGAGCAGTACTTC. Protein sequence: CASSSLGYEQYF. J is TRBJ2-7 and V is TRBV12-3 or TRBV12-4; D remains unclear. V was clipped by 4 bases and J by 4 bases, with 8 bases between them. The CDR3 extends over 12 amino acids.

The chain links TRBV27 to TRBJ1-1; tentative D call: TRBD1 (5 bases). CDR1 and CDR2 from the germline V gene are MNHEY and SMNVEV (reference sequence). V lost 8 bases to trimming and J lost 0 bases, with 16 bases between them. This CDR3 spans 15 amino acids. In nucleotides, the CDR3 is TGTGCCAGCGGAAACCCGGGACTGGTGAACACTGAAGCTTTCTTT. This translates into CASGNPGLVNTEAFF.

A single count supports this clone. V and J are TRBV6-5 and TRBJ2-5, with TRBD1 identical over 9 bases. The V segment lost 4 bases and the J segment 2 bases; nucleotides outside the gene matches: 2. Germline V gene data show CDR1 as MNHEY and CDR2 as SVGAGI. The CDR3 consists of 14 residues. As DNA, the CDR3 is TGTGCCAGCAGTTTCGGGACAGGGCAAGAGACCCAGTACTTC. Encoded protein: CASSFGTGQETQYF.

The chain joins TRBV25-1 to TRBJ2-7; TRBD1 or TRBD2 may be the D gene (5 bases each). Trimming stripped 9 bases from V and 7 bases from J, with 16 bases between. The CDR3 totals 12 residues. The germline CDR1 and CDR2 sequences are MGHDK and SYGVNS. CDR3 in DNA: TGTGCCAGTAGAGGGGCGGGCGTTGAGCAGTACTTC. It specifies CASRGAGVEQYF.

The chain uses TRBV7-9 and TRBJ2-7; possibly TRBD2 for D (6 bases). Germline V gene data show CDR1 as SEHNR and CDR2 as FQNEAQ (reference sequence). The CDR3 length is 13 residues. Trimming removed 4 bases from V and 4 bases from J, with 11 bases in between. CDR3 residues: CASSSPLAYEQYF. For the CDR3, the DNA is TGTGCCAGCAGCTCGCCCCTAGCGTACGAGCAGTACTTC.

The genes are TRBV5-1 and TRBJ2-7; D is tentatively TRBD1 or TRBD2 (5 bases each). Germline assignment: CDR1 SGHRS and CDR2 YFSETQ. V shed 0 bases and J shed 0 bases, with 13 bases lying between them. The CDR3 runs to 16 residues. CDR3 DNA sequence: TGCGCCAGCAGCTTGGAAGGGGACGCCAGCTCCTACGAGCAGTACTTC. Translating gives CASSLEGDASSYEQYF.

The gene calls are TRBV18 and TRBJ2-7; TRBD1 agrees at 7 bases. The CDR3 is made up of 14 amino acids. Germline V gives CDR1 KGHSH, CDR2 LQKENI. V was pared by 3 bases and J by 5 bases, with 7 bases of the junction left unmatched. In DNA form, the CDR3 reads TGTGCCAGCTCACCCAGACAGGGTGGCGACGAGCAGTACTTC. It is translated as CASSPRQGGDEQYF.

The rearrangement links TRBV6-5 to TRBJ1-1, with 8 positions matching TRBD1. Germline CDR1 reads MNHEY; CDR2 reads SVGAGI. The length of the CDR3 is 15 residues. V lost 0 bases, J lost 5 bases, and 5 bases stayed unmatched. The CDR3: CASSYSYRGGTEAFF. CDR3 nucleotides: TGTGCCAGCAGTTACTCGTACAGGGGGGGTACTGAAGCTTTCTTT.

The rearrangement uses TRBV7-3 and TRBJ2-2; D is ambiguous. This CDR3 has 13 amino acids. Germline V gives CDR1 SGHTA, CDR2 FQGTGA. V lost 5 bases and J lost 8, with 12 bases in between. CDR3 protein: CASSDPDLGELFF. Written as DNA, the CDR3 is TGTGCCAGCAGCGACCCCGACCTGGGGGAGCTGTTTTTT.

The J gene is TRBJ1-2, the V gene TRBV6-1; 8 bases are a match to TRBD1. J lost 7 bases, V lost 4 bases, and 26 bases had no gene match. The CDR3 is 20 residues long. Germline assignment: CDR1 MNHNS and CDR2 SASEGT. The DNA for the CDR3 is TGTGCCAGCAGTGCCTACCTAGGGGCCCGACAGGGGAGGGGCGTTCGTGGCTACACCTTC. Translating it yields CASSAYLGARQGRGVRGYTF.

V usage is TRBV7-6 and J usage is TRBJ2-7; a possible D gene is TRBD2 (6 bases). The CDR3 contains 18 residues. V lost 2 bases to trimming and J lost 0 bases, with 20 bases between them. The germline V gene encodes CDR1 SGHVS and CDR2 FNYEAQ. CDR3 DNA sequence: TGTGCCAGCAGCTTAATGAGGTCGGGGGATCGTCGCTCCTACGAGCAGTACTTC. Translation: CASSLMRSGDRRSYEQYF.

The chain joins TRBV30 to TRBJ2-3, with TRBD2 matching 14 bases. The CDR3 extends over 15 amino acids. The V segment lost 2 bases and the J segment 6 bases; nucleotides outside the gene matches: 4. Germline V CDR1 and CDR2: GTSNPN, SVGIG (reference sequence). This CDR3 reads CAWSPGLAGGDTQYF. The CDR3 nucleotides are TGTGCCTGGAGTCCCGGACTAGCGGGAGGCGATACGCAGTATTTT.

As DNA, the CDR3 is TGTGCCAGCAGCCAAGACAGGGCCCACAATGAGCAGTTCTTC. Its protein is CASSQDRAHNEQFF. The V call is TRBV14, the J call TRBJ2-1, with D perhaps matching TRBD1 (5 bases). V was clipped by 0 bases and J by 5 bases, with 8 bases between them. CDR3 length equals 14 residues. Germline CDR1 and CDR2: SGHDN and FVKESK.